This TCR beta chain appears in the sequencing data of a study of blood T cell repertoires in COVID-19. Study-wide context: The United States, Italy and Spain supplied acute and convalescent COVID-19 samples.

As originally analysed: Using reference gene primer amplification, nucleated cell counts were estimated. Sequenced by immunoSEQ multiplex PCR; TCRdb stores in-frame clones only, minus some. V and J calls and clone size are copied from that table; D and trimming were computed from the DNA. The table has approximately 280,000 clones, around 88% seen once. Individuals aged about 18 to 89 years were recruited from 24 US areas. Remarks on this clone: In the same sample, other DNA sequences code for this CDR3.

The sample comprised PBMCs or T cells enriched from blood (not recorded which). This clonotype was sampled from a woman between 40 and 50 years old who had recovered from COVID-19.

The CDR3 spells CASRGGEKLFF. The CDR3, as DNA: TGTGCCAGCAGGGGGGGGGAAAAACTGTTTTTT. V usage is TRBV2 and J usage is TRBJ1-4, with D tentatively TRBD1 (5 bases). V gave up 6 bases and J gave up 8 bases, with 7 bases separating them. Germline CDR1 and CDR2: SNHLY and FYNNEI. The CDR3 runs to 11 residues.